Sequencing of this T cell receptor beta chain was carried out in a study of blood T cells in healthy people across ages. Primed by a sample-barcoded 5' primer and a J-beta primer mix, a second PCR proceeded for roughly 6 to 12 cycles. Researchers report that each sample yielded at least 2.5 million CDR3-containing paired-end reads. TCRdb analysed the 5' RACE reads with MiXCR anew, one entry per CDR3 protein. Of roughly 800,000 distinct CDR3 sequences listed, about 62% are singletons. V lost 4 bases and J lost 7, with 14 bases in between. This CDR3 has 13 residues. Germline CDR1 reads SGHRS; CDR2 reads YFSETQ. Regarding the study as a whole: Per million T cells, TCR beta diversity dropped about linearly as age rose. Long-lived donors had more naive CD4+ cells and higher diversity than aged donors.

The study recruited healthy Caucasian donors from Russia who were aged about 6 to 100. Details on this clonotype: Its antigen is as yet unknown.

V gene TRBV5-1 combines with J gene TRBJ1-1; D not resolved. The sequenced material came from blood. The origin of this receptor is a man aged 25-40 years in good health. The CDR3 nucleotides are TGCGCCAGCAGCCCGACGGGAACCAATGAAGCTTTCTTT. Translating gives CASSPTGTNEAFF.